Listed below are T cell receptor beta chains from one sample, sequenced in a study of control samples from healthy donors and cancer patients. Assay used: immunoSEQ multiplex PCR; TCRdb lists only in-frame clones, some missing. This table has some 100,000 clones, approximately 90% appearing once. Sequenced: blood. The receptors derive from a man between 25 and 39 years old in good health. The CDR3 runs from the conserved cysteine through the conserved F or W. Fields, in order: V gene, D gene, clone size, J gene, CDR3 DNA, CDR3 protein. D genes are given only for firm matches. Clone size is not always given. Where it is, it says once, few, many or a class for expanded clones.

v_call: TRBV9
d_call: NA
clone_size: NA
j_call: TRBJ1-6
cdr3_nt: TGTGCCAGCAGGGCCGGGACGGGCTATAATTCACCCCTCCACTTT
cdr3_aa: CASRAGTGYNSPLHF

v_call: TRBV30
d_call: NA
clone_size: NA
j_call: TRBJ2-1
cdr3_nt: TGTGCCTGTTCCGCAGGGGCAGTAAATAATGAGCAGTTCTTC
cdr3_aa: CACSAGAVNNEQFF

v_call: TRBV12-3/TRBV12-4
d_call: NA
clone_size: NA
j_call: TRBJ1-1
cdr3_nt: TGTGCCAGCAGTTTAGCGCGGATGACTGAAGCTTTCTTT
cdr3_aa: CASSLARMTEAFF

v_call: TRBV20-1
d_call: NA
clone_size: NA
j_call: TRBJ2-7
cdr3_nt: TGCAGTGCCGACGGAGGCGACGAGCAGTACTTC
cdr3_aa: CSADGGDEQYF

v_call: TRBV11-2
d_call: NA
clone_size: NA
j_call: TRBJ2-1
cdr3_nt: TGTGCCAGCAGCTTAAGGTCGTTAGGGCAGTCCGTCTACAATGAGCAGTTCTTC
cdr3_aa: CASSLRSLGQSVYNEQFF

v_call: TRBV19
d_call: TRBD2
clone_size: NA
j_call: TRBJ2-7
cdr3_nt: TGTGCCAGTAGTGCCCGGGGGGGACGAACCTACGAGCAGTACTTC
cdr3_aa: CASSARGGRTYEQYF

v_call: TRBV7-7
d_call: NA
clone_size: NA
j_call: TRBJ2-5
cdr3_nt: TGTGCCAGCAGCTATACCGGGAGAGGGGAGACCCAGTACTTC
cdr3_aa: CASSYTGRGETQYF

v_call: TRBV3-1/TRBV3-2
d_call: TRBD2
clone_size: NA
j_call: TRBJ2-5
cdr3_nt: TGTGCCAGCAGCCAAGCGGGAGGGGAAGAGACCCAGTACTTC
cdr3_aa: CASSQAGGEETQYF

v_call: TRBV4-1
d_call: NA
clone_size: few
j_call: TRBJ1-6
cdr3_nt: TGCGCCAGCGGACTTCAGGTGGCCCAAAACTTTAATTCACCCCTCCACTTT
cdr3_aa: CASGLQVAQNFNSPLHF

v_call: TRBV27
d_call: TRBD1
clone_size: once
j_call: TRBJ1-5
cdr3_nt: TGTGCCAGCAGTTCACAGGGGGCGCGTCAGCCCCAGCATTTT
cdr3_aa: CASSSQGARQPQHF

v_call: TRBV7-2
d_call: TRBD1
clone_size: NA
j_call: TRBJ2-3
cdr3_nt: TGTGCCAGCAGCCTGTCGACAGGGGCTAGCACAGATACGCAGTATTTT
cdr3_aa: CASSLSTGASTDTQYF

v_call: TRBV5-1
d_call: NA
clone_size: NA
j_call: TRBJ2-2
cdr3_nt: TGCGCCAGCAGCTTGGCGGCCTCGAACACCGGGGAGCTGTTTTTT
cdr3_aa: CASSLAASNTGELFF

v_call: TRBV18
d_call: TRBD2
clone_size: once
j_call: TRBJ2-5
cdr3_nt: TGTGCCAGCTCACCAGTAGCGGGATCACAAGAGACCCAGTACTTC
cdr3_aa: CASSPVAGSQETQYF

v_call: TRBV5-4
d_call: TRBD2
clone_size: NA
j_call: TRBJ2-1
cdr3_nt: TGTGCCAGCAGCCCCCGGGGGGGCCCCTACAATGAGCAGTTCTTC
cdr3_aa: CASSPRGGPYNEQFF

v_call: TRBV7-8
d_call: NA
clone_size: NA
j_call: TRBJ2-6
cdr3_nt: TGTGCCAGCAGCTTCGGGATCGCTTTCTCTGGGGCCAACGTCCTGACTTTC
cdr3_aa: CASSFGIAFSGANVLTF

v_call: TRBV30
d_call: NA
clone_size: NA
j_call: TRBJ2-2
cdr3_nt: TGTGCCTGGAGTGGTCCCGGGGAGCTGTTTTTT
cdr3_aa: CAWSGPGELFF

v_call: TRBV15
d_call: TRBD2
clone_size: NA
j_call: TRBJ2-1
cdr3_nt: TGTGCCACCAGCAGAGATCGACTAGCGGGTGAGCAGTTCTTC
cdr3_aa: CATSRDRLAGEQFF

v_call: TRBV30
d_call: NA
clone_size: NA
j_call: TRBJ1-2
cdr3_nt: TGTGCCTGTGGGACCACCAACTATGGCTACACCTTC
cdr3_aa: CACGTTNYGYTF

v_call: TRBV7-9
d_call: NA
clone_size: few
j_call: TRBJ1-2
cdr3_nt: TGTGCCAGCTCCAGGGAGAACTATGGCTACACCTTC
cdr3_aa: CASSRENYGYTF

v_call: TRBV19
d_call: TRBD1
clone_size: NA
j_call: TRBJ1-2
cdr3_nt: TGTGCCAGTAGGGACGGGACAGGGGACTATGGCTACACCTTC
cdr3_aa: CASRDGTGDYGYTF

v_call: TRBV7-9
d_call: NA
clone_size: NA
j_call: TRBJ2-7
cdr3_nt: TGTGCCAGCAGTTCCTTTTCCGGGACGGGCGACTACGAGCAGTACTTC
cdr3_aa: CASSSFSGTGDYEQYF

v_call: TRBV4-3
d_call: NA
clone_size: NA
j_call: TRBJ2-7
cdr3_nt: TGCGCCAGCAGCCAAGATCAGGGGCGCTACGAGCAGTACTTC
cdr3_aa: CASSQDQGRYEQYF

v_call: TRBV10-1
d_call: NA
clone_size: NA
j_call: TRBJ1-3
cdr3_nt: TGCGCCAGCAGTGAGCGGGGAGGATTACCGGGAAACACCATATATTTT
cdr3_aa: CASSERGGLPGNTIYF

v_call: TRBV6-5
d_call: NA
clone_size: NA
j_call: TRBJ1-2
cdr3_nt: TGTGCCAGCATATCCAGCTATGGCTACACCTTC
cdr3_aa: CASISSYGYTF

v_call: TRBV10-1
d_call: TRBD2
clone_size: NA
j_call: TRBJ2-7
cdr3_nt: TGCGCCAGCAGGGCTAGCGGGGCCTACGAGCAGTACTTC
cdr3_aa: CASRASGAYEQYF

v_call: TRBV11-2
d_call: NA
clone_size: NA
j_call: TRBJ2-1
cdr3_nt: TGTGCCAGCAGCTTAGTGGCAGGCTCGCATGAGCAGTTCTTC
cdr3_aa: CASSLVAGSHEQFF